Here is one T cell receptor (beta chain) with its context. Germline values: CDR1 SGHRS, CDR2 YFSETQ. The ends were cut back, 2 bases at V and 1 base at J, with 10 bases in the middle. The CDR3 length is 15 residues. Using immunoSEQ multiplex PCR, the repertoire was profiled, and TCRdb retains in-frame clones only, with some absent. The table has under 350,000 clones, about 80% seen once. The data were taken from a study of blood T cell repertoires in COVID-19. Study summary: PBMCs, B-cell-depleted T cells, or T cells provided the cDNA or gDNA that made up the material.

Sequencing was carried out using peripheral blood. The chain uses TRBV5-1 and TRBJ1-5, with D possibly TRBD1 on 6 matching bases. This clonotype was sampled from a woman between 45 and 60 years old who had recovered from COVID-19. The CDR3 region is CASSLGDISNQPQHF. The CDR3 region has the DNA TGCGCCAGCAGCTTAGGGGACATCAGCAATCAGCCCCAGCATTTT. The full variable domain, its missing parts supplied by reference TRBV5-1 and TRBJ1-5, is KAGVTQTPRYLIKTRGQQVTLSCSPISGHRSVSWYQQTPGQGLQFLFEYFSETQRNKGNFPGRFSGRQFSNSRSEMNVSTLELGDSALYLCASSLGDISNQPQHFGDGTRLSIL.